The 10 T cell receptor beta chains below come from one sample, sequenced in a study of T cell changes during pregnancy in multiple sclerosis. Some clones are missing from TCRdb's copy, which holds only in-frame ones; the method was immunoSEQ multiplex PCR. The profile shows about 100,000 clones, approximately 94% of them singletons. The sample consisted of peripheral blood, taken before pregnancy. The origin of the receptors is a female donor with multiple sclerosis, enrolled in a pregnancy study.

V usage is TRBV19 and J usage is TRBJ1-2; 12 nucleotides agree with TRBD1. Per the germline V gene, CDR1 is LNHDA and CDR2 is SQIVND (reference sequence). The V and J ends lost 4 bases and 2 bases, in that order; junction bases with no gene match: 5. This CDR3 has 16 residues. DNA for the CDR3: TGTGCCAGTAGTACGGGACAGGGGGCCTTGAACTATGGCTACACCTTC. The encoded protein is CASSTGQGALNYGYTF.

This clone was seen only once. This chain uses TRBV9 with TRBJ2-1; a possible D gene is TRBD1 (7 bases). CDR1 SGDLS and CDR2 YYNGEE come from the germline V gene. Trimming took off 0 bases at V and 4 bases at J, with 14 bases between the two ends. CDR3 length equals 16 residues. This chain's CDR3 is CASSVGAGQIYNEQFF. CDR3 nucleotide sequence: TGTGCCAGCAGCGTAGGGGCGGGACAGATATACAATGAGCAGTTCTTC.

The V call is TRBV1, the J call TRBJ2-6; the table's D gene call, TRBD2, was not cross checked with the DNA. TRBV1 represents a pseudogene. CDR3 size: 18 residues. CDR3: CTSPKIGGSSSGANVLTF. In nucleotides, the CDR3 is TGCACCAGCCCTAAGATTGGCGGGAGCTCCTCTGGGGCCAACGTCCTGACTTTC.

The J gene is TRBJ2-7, the V gene TRBV6-6; 14 bases line up with TRBD2. Unmatched junction bases numbered 8, after V lost 4 bases and J lost 6 bases. CDR3 length: 16 amino acids. Germline CDR1 is MNHNY and CDR2 is SVGAGI (reference sequence). CDR3 DNA: TGTGCCAGCAGTTCGACACCGGGACTAGCGGGAGCCGAGCAGTACTTC. This translates into CASSSTPGLAGAEQYF.

A few counts support this clone. The rearrangement uses TRBV27 and TRBJ2-7; no clear D. Germline loops: CDR1 MNHEY, CDR2 SMNVEV (reference sequence). CDR3 length: 16 residues. Between the trimmed V and J ends, which lost 4 bases and 0 bases, there was a span of 16 bases. CDR3 amino acids: CASSYTPVPSSYEQYF. Here the CDR3 DNA reads TGTGCCAGCAGTTATACCCCGGTCCCGAGCTCCTACGAGCAGTACTTC.

The chain links TRBV6-5 to TRBJ2-7; no firm D call. Trimming cost V 0 bases and J 5 bases, with 8 bases left between them. Germline V lookup: CDR1 MNHEY, CDR2 SVGAGI. CDR3 length: 13 residues. This CDR3 is CASSYSRGNEQYF. As DNA, the CDR3 is TGTGCCAGCAGTTACTCTCGAGGCAACGAGCAGTACTTC.

The rearrangement joins TRBV11-2 to TRBJ1-2; a possible D gene is TRBD1 (5 bases). Deletions cut 5 bases from V and 4 bases from J, with 14 bases between. The CDR3 is made up of 14 amino acids. Germline CDR1 reads SGHAT; CDR2 reads FQNNGV. CDR3 amino acids: CASSPVQGGYGYTF. CDR3 bases: TGTGCCAGCAGCCCCGTTCAGGGCGGCTATGGCTACACCTTC. Full variable domain (missing parts from reference TRBV11-2 and TRBJ1-2): EAGVAQSPRYKIIEKRQSVAFWCNPISGHATLYWYQQILGQGPKLLIQFQNNGVVDDSQLPKDRFSAERLKGVDSTLKIQPAKLEDSAVYLCASSPVQGGYGYTFGSGTRLTVV.

The chain has TRBV9 and TRBJ2-1, with 11 bases fitting TRBD2. Germline-derived CDR1 and CDR2 are SGDLS and YYNGEE. The CDR3 consists of 17 residues. The V segment lost 3 bases and the J segment 4 bases; nucleotides outside the gene matches: 9. CDR3 sequence (DNA): TGTGCCAGCAGCGACTCCAGTAGCGGGAGGGATTACAATGAGCAGTTCTTC. This codes for CASSDSSSGRDYNEQFF.

CDR3 DNA sequence: TGTGCCAGCAGCTGGGGGCAGGGTGAGGTTTGGGGCAAAAACATTCAGTACTTC. As protein: CASSWGQGEVWGKNIQYF. This chain uses TRBV5-6 with TRBJ2-4; maybe TRBD1 (6 bases). From germline, CDR1 is SGHDT and CDR2 YYEEEE. V was trimmed by 3 bases and J by 3 bases, leaving 22 bases between them. CDR3 length equals 18 residues.

The CDR3, as DNA: TGTGCCAGCAGCTCGCTGAGGGACAGAACCCCTAATAGGAGAGGCGAGCAGTACTTC. Protein product: CASSSLRDRTPNRRGEQYF. The V and J genes are TRBV11-2 and TRBJ2-7; 7 nucleotides align to TRBD1. The junction had 24 bases not matched to a gene; V was cut back by 4 bases and J by 6 bases. The CDR3 runs to 19 residues. CDR1 SGHAT and CDR2 FQNNGV come from the germline V gene.